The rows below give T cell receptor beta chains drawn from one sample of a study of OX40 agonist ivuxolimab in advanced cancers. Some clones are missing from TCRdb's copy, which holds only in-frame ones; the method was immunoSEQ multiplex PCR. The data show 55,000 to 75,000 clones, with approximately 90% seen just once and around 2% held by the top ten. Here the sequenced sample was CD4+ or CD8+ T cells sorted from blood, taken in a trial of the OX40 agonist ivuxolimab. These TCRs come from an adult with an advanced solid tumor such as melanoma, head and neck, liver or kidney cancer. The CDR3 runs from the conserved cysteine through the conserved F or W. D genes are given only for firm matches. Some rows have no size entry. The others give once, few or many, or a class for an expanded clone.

CDR3aa: CASSLWGFVASTDTQYF
CDR3nt: TGTGCCAGCAGTTTATGGGGTTTTGTAGCTAGCACAGATACGCAGTATTTT
j_gene: TRBJ2-3
v_gene: TRBV27
d_gene: -
abundance: -

CDR3aa: CASSRRTGSSYNEQFF
CDR3nt: TGTGCCAGCAGCCGTAGAACAGGGAGCTCCTACAATGAGCAGTTCTTC
j_gene: TRBJ2-1
v_gene: TRBV14
d_gene: -
abundance: -

CDR3aa: CSVASGSSGANVLTF
CDR3nt: TGCAGCGTCGCCAGTGGGTCCTCTGGGGCCAACGTCCTGACTTTC
j_gene: TRBJ2-6
v_gene: TRBV29-1
d_gene: -
abundance: -

CDR3aa: CASSRGQIYEQYF
CDR3nt: TGTGCCAGCAGCCGAGGACAGATCTACGAGCAGTACTTC
j_gene: TRBJ2-7
v_gene: TRBV7-2
d_gene: -
abundance: -

CDR3aa: CASGVSGYQEFF
CDR3nt: TGTGCCAGCGGGGTGTCGGGGTATCAGGAGTTCTTC
j_gene: TRBJ2-1
v_gene: TRBV27
d_gene: -
abundance: -

CDR3aa: CASSTGTPQETQYF
CDR3nt: TGTGCCAGTAGTACCGGGACTCCGCAAGAGACCCAGTACTTC
j_gene: TRBJ2-5
v_gene: TRBV19
d_gene: -
abundance: -

CDR3aa: CASYGDIYGYTF
CDR3nt: TGTGCCAGTTACGGGGACATCTATGGCTACACCTTC
j_gene: TRBJ1-2
v_gene: TRBV28
d_gene: -
abundance: -

CDR3aa: CASTPVMGGSYNEQFF
CDR3nt: TGCGCCAGCACCCCGGTGATGGGAGGATCCTACAATGAGCAGTTCTTC
j_gene: TRBJ2-1
v_gene: TRBV23-1
d_gene: -
abundance: few

CDR3aa: CASRTSQGTEAFF
CDR3nt: TGTGCCAGCAGGACGTCACAGGGCACTGAAGCTTTCTTT
j_gene: TRBJ1-1
v_gene: TRBV6-1
d_gene: -
abundance: -

CDR3aa: CASSPDFYGYTF
CDR3nt: TGTGCCAGCAGTCCGGATTTTTATGGCTACACCTTC
j_gene: TRBJ1-2
v_gene: TRBV6-5
d_gene: -
abundance: -

CDR3aa: CASSQEKPGLAFSHEQFF
CDR3nt: TGCGCCAGCAGCCAAGAGAAGCCGGGACTAGCCTTCTCTCATGAGCAGTTCTTC
j_gene: TRBJ2-1
v_gene: TRBV4-3
d_gene: TRBD2
abundance: -

CDR3aa: CASSLMALGAQGDGYTF
CDR3nt: TGTGCCAGCAGCTTAATGGCCCTCGGGGCCCAAGGCGATGGCTACACCTTC
j_gene: TRBJ1-2
v_gene: TRBV7-2
d_gene: -
abundance: -

CDR3aa: CASSSTSPGANVLTF
CDR3nt: TGTGCCAGCAGCTCGACTAGTCCTGGGGCCAACGTCCTGACTTTC
j_gene: TRBJ2-6
v_gene: TRBV7-2
d_gene: -
abundance: -

CDR3aa: CATGGLGNTIYF
CDR3nt: TGTGCCACGGGGGGCCTAGGAAACACCATATATTTT
j_gene: TRBJ1-3
v_gene: TRBV19
d_gene: -
abundance: -

CDR3aa: CASSSQQGRVYF
CDR3nt: TGTGCCAGTAGTAGCCAACAGGGTAGGGTCTACTTC
j_gene: TRBJ2-5
v_gene: TRBV19
d_gene: -
abundance: -

CDR3aa: CAIGGAENSYEQYF
CDR3nt: TGTGCCATCGGTGGGGCGGAAAACTCCTACGAGCAGTACTTC
j_gene: TRBJ2-7
v_gene: TRBV10-3
d_gene: -
abundance: -

CDR3aa: CASKEGVMSEAFF
CDR3nt: TGTGCCAGCAAAGAGGGGGTGATGAGTGAAGCTTTCTTT
j_gene: TRBJ1-1
v_gene: TRBV28
d_gene: -
abundance: -

CDR3aa: CASSPRTGGTEAFF
CDR3nt: TGTGCCAGCAGCCCGAGGACAGGTGGGACTGAAGCTTTCTTT
j_gene: TRBJ1-1
v_gene: TRBV7-9
d_gene: TRBD1
abundance: -

CDR3aa: CASSTYGTDTQYF
CDR3nt: TGTGCCAGCAGTACCTACGGGACAGATACGCAGTATTTT
j_gene: TRBJ2-3
v_gene: TRBV27
d_gene: -
abundance: -

CDR3aa: CASSPGTSNTGELFF
CDR3nt: TGTGCCAGCAGCCCCGGGACTTCCAACACCGGGGAGCTGTTTTTT
j_gene: TRBJ2-2
v_gene: TRBV11-3
d_gene: -
abundance: -

CDR3aa: CASSAITDTQYF
CDR3nt: TGTGCCAGCAGCGCGATCACAGATACGCAGTATTTT
j_gene: TRBJ2-3
v_gene: TRBV11-2
d_gene: -
abundance: -

CDR3aa: CASSSNQGSRSPLHF
CDR3nt: TGTGCCAGCAGTTCTAACCAGGGAAGTCGTTCACCCCTCCACTTT
j_gene: TRBJ1-6
v_gene: TRBV6-5
d_gene: -
abundance: -

CDR3aa: CASSVAPGLAGVHSGELFF
CDR3nt: TGTGCCAGCAGCGTAGCACCGGGACTAGCGGGAGTACACAGCGGGGAGCTGTTTTTT
j_gene: TRBJ2-2
v_gene: TRBV9
d_gene: TRBD2
abundance: -

CDR3aa: CASSGQGARSPLHF
CDR3nt: TGTGCCAGCTCAGGACAGGGGGCGCGTTCACCCCTCCACTTT
j_gene: TRBJ1-6
v_gene: TRBV18
d_gene: TRBD1
abundance: -

CDR3aa: CASTSGSTQTYNEQFF
CDR3nt: TGTGCCAGCACCAGCGGGAGCACGCAGACCTACAATGAGCAGTTCTTC
j_gene: TRBJ2-1
v_gene: TRBV7-2
d_gene: TRBD2
abundance: -

CDR3aa: CAISEMRAPQPQHF
CDR3nt: TGTGCCATCAGTGAGATGAGGGCCCCCCAGCCCCAGCATTTT
j_gene: TRBJ1-5
v_gene: TRBV10-3
d_gene: -
abundance: -

CDR3aa: CASVLRGDSRISNQPQHF
CDR3nt: TGTGCCAGCGTTTTGCGGGGAGACAGTAGGATTAGTAATCAGCCCCAGCATTTT
j_gene: TRBJ1-5
v_gene: TRBV27
d_gene: -
abundance: -

CDR3aa: CAWSVRAGRNTEAFF
CDR3nt: TGTGCCTGGAGTGTACGGGCAGGGAGGAACACTGAAGCTTTCTTT
j_gene: TRBJ1-1
v_gene: TRBV30
d_gene: -
abundance: few

CDR3aa: CASSPPRGQEETQYF
CDR3nt: TGTGCCAGCTCACCACCTCGGGGCCAGGAGGAGACCCAGTACTTC
j_gene: TRBJ2-5
v_gene: TRBV18
d_gene: -
abundance: -

CDR3aa: CSGWSGAHEQFF
CDR3nt: TGCAGCGGGTGGAGCGGTGCCCATGAGCAGTTCTTC
j_gene: TRBJ2-1
v_gene: TRBV29-1
d_gene: -
abundance: -

CDR3aa: CASSLGTGGLDTQYF
CDR3nt: TGTGCCAGCAGCCTCGGGACAGGGGGCTTGGATACGCAGTATTTT
j_gene: TRBJ2-3
v_gene: TRBV7-9
d_gene: TRBD1
abundance: -

CDR3aa: CASSQGDSAIGYTF
CDR3nt: TGTGCCAGCAGCCAGGGGGACTCCGCTATCGGCTACACCTTC
j_gene: TRBJ1-2
v_gene: TRBV6-5
d_gene: TRBD1
abundance: once

CDR3aa: CASSFQTSRNTGELFF
CDR3nt: TGTGCCAGCAGCTTTCAGACTAGCAGGAACACCGGGGAGCTGTTTTTT
j_gene: TRBJ2-2
v_gene: TRBV11-2
d_gene: TRBD2
abundance: -

CDR3aa: CASAPGTETQYF
CDR3nt: TGTGCCAGCGCTCCAGGGACGGAGACCCAGTACTTC
j_gene: TRBJ2-5
v_gene: TRBV28
d_gene: -
abundance: few

CDR3aa: CASRTSGGSYEQYF
CDR3nt: TGCGCCAGCAGGACTAGCGGGGGCTCCTACGAGCAGTACTTC
j_gene: TRBJ2-7
v_gene: TRBV5-1
d_gene: TRBD2
abundance: -

CDR3aa: CASSPDSTQGIGYTF
CDR3nt: TGTGCCAGCTCACCAGACTCAACCCAGGGAATTGGCTACACCTTC
j_gene: TRBJ1-2
v_gene: TRBV18
d_gene: -
abundance: -

CDR3aa: CASSVTSGGTGELFF
CDR3nt: TGTGCCAGCAGTGTGACTAGCGGGGGGACCGGGGAGCTGTTTTTT
j_gene: TRBJ2-2
v_gene: TRBV28
d_gene: TRBD2
abundance: once

CDR3aa: CASSPATGGANNEKLFF
CDR3nt: TGTGCCAGCTCACCAGCGACAGGGGGCGCAAACAATGAAAAACTGTTTTTT
j_gene: TRBJ1-4
v_gene: TRBV18
d_gene: TRBD1
abundance: -

CDR3aa: CASSLVEGFRNEQFF
CDR3nt: TGTGCCAGCAGCTTAGTAGAGGGATTTCGGAATGAGCAGTTCTTC
j_gene: TRBJ2-1
v_gene: TRBV11-2
d_gene: -
abundance: -

CDR3aa: CASSFSNSYEQYF
CDR3nt: TGTGCCAGCAGCTTCTCTAACTCCTACGAGCAGTACTTC
j_gene: TRBJ2-7
v_gene: TRBV7-2
d_gene: -
abundance: -

CDR3aa: CASSLLGEANSPLHF
CDR3nt: TGTGCCAGCAGCCTCCTGGGGGAAGCTAATTCACCCCTCCACTTT
j_gene: TRBJ1-6
v_gene: TRBV7-9
d_gene: -
abundance: -

CDR3aa: CASSLGLLFTPENTEAFF
CDR3nt: TGTGCCAGCAGCTTAGGCCTACTTTTCACACCGGAAAACACTGAAGCTTTCTTT
j_gene: TRBJ1-1
v_gene: TRBV13
d_gene: -
abundance: -

CDR3aa: CASSSKERDYEQYF
CDR3nt: TGTGCCAGCAGTTCCAAGGAGAGGGACTACGAGCAGTACTTC
j_gene: TRBJ2-7
v_gene: TRBV27
d_gene: -
abundance: -

CDR3aa: CASSPGLDNEQFF
CDR3nt: TGTGCCAGCTCACCAGGACTGGACAATGAGCAGTTCTTC
j_gene: TRBJ2-1
v_gene: TRBV18
d_gene: -
abundance: once

CDR3aa: CASGTGMNTEAFF
CDR3nt: TGTGCCAGCGGGACAGGGATGAACACTGAAGCTTTCTTT
j_gene: TRBJ1-1
v_gene: TRBV2
d_gene: TRBD1
abundance: -

CDR3aa: CASSLGPGGSYEQYF
CDR3nt: TGTGCCAGCAGCTTAGGCCCAGGGGGCTCCTACGAGCAGTACTTC
j_gene: TRBJ2-7
v_gene: TRBV7-9
d_gene: TRBD1
abundance: -